One sample yielded the 30 T cell receptor beta chains listed below, sequenced in a study of CD8+CD57+ T cells in acquired aplastic anemia (dated by TCRdb to about 2018). Reads for this sample came from an Illumina HiSeq 2000. Genomic DNA served as template for TCR beta VDJ combination and CDR3 sequence profiling. TCRdb took the public reads, trimmed them with fastp at Q25, ran MiXCR for clone calling and kept in-frame beta chains. Rows matching on CDR3 protein sequence are summarized as one entry with the most common DNA and genes. This sample has roughly 61,000 distinct CDR3 sequences in its table, and 45% to 70% of those were observed once. The ten largest clonotypes hold 2% to 2.5% of the sample. Source material: sorted CD4+, CD8+, or CD8+CD57+ T cells (not recorded which) from PBMCs. The receptors originated from a human donor in good health, serving as a control.

This clonotype was observed many times. The chain recombines TRBV12-3 or TRBV12-4 with TRBJ2-7, with TRBD2 matching over 7 bases. Trimming removed 1 base from V and 5 bases from J; junction bases left unmatched: 5. The CDR3 has 14 residues. CDR3 nucleotides: TGTGCCAGCAGTTTAGGCGGGGGAGTCGACGAGCAGTACTTC. This gives the protein CASSLGGGVDEQYF.

On this clonotype: A much larger clone is a single base away; this may be a read error. The CDR3 bases are TGTGCCAGCATCGACTCTCTAGCGGGAGTGAACATTCAGTACTTC. Its protein is CASIDSLAGVNIQYF. The chain carries TRBV27 and TRBJ2-4, with TRBD2 identical over 10 bases. J lost 7 bases, V lost 7 bases, and 10 bases had no gene match. The CDR3 runs 15 residues. CDR1 and CDR2 (germline): MNHEY, SMNVEV (reference sequence).

The chain has TRBV10-3 and TRBJ2-3; 10 nucleotides align to TRBD1. V lost 4 bases, J lost 2 bases, and 3 bases stayed unmatched. Per the germline V gene, CDR1 is ENHRY and CDR2 is SYGVKD. The CDR3 sequence is 15 residues long. CDR3 nucleotides: TGTGCCATCAGTGCGGGACAGGGGTTCACAGATACGCAGTATTTT. Translating gives CAISAGQGFTDTQYF.

This clonotype appeared many times. The chain is built from TRBV7-3 and TRBJ1-1; 7 bases align to TRBD1. This CDR3 contains 13 residues. Germline assignment: CDR1 SGHTA and CDR2 FQGTGA. J gave up 4 bases and V 5 bases, and 4 bases lay outside the gene matches. The CDR3: CASSVGTVTEAFF. The DNA for the CDR3 is TGTGCCAGCAGCGTCGGGACAGTCACTGAAGCTTTCTTT.

This clonotype was observed a single time. This rearrangement joins TRBV19 to TRBJ2-7, with TRBD1 matching over 8 bases. After removal of 6 bases from V and 2 bases from J, the junction contained 3 bases not matched to a gene. The CDR3 consists of 13 residues. Germline CDR1 LNHDA, CDR2 SQIVND (reference sequence). CDR3 region: CASRTGDAYEQYF. The CDR3 nucleotides are TGTGCCAGTAGGACAGGGGACGCCTACGAGCAGTACTTC.

This sequence joins TRBV6-5 and TRBJ1-1; D not resolved. V was trimmed by 5 bases and J by 8 bases, leaving 6 bases between them. This CDR3 has 10 amino acids. Germline V CDR1 and CDR2: MNHEY, SVGAGI. The CDR3 coding sequence is TGTGCCAGCAGTACAAAAGAAGCTTTCTTT. This gives the protein CASSTKEAFF.

This clonotype was seen a single time. V is TRBV15 and J is TRBJ1-2; no clear D. V shed 0 bases and J shed 7 bases, with 18 bases lying between them. Per the germline V gene, CDR1 is LNHNV and CDR2 is YYDKDF (reference sequence). The CDR3 runs 16 residues. CDR3 amino acids: CATSRDPVSYGLGYTF. CDR3 in DNA: TGTGCCACCAGCAGAGATCCAGTCTCCTACGGGCTTGGCTACACCTTC.

This clonotype ranks as medium-sized. The V and J genes are TRBV24-1 and TRBJ2-1; 8 bases line up with TRBD2. J was trimmed by 2 bases and V by 4 bases; bases with no gene match: 6. CDR3 length equals 16 residues. From germline, CDR1 is KGHDR and CDR2 SFDVKD. As DNA, the CDR3 is TGTGCCACCAGTGAGCCGAGCGGGAGTGCCTACAATGAGCAGTTCTTC. Translating it yields CATSEPSGSAYNEQFF.

This rearrangement joins TRBV24-1 to TRBJ2-5; TRBD2 matches 8 bases. The CDR3 runs 17 residues. V gave up 5 bases and J gave up 4 bases; unmatched junction bases: 14. Germline CDR1 and CDR2: KGHDR and SFDVKD. The CDR3 region has the DNA TGTGCCACCAGTGGGACGGATGGCGGGAGGATGGGAGAGACCCAGTACTTC. Translation gives CATSGTDGGRMGETQYF.

The chain carries TRBV25-1 and TRBJ2-1, with 8 bases lining up with TRBD1. Germline V gene data show CDR1 as MGHDK and CDR2 as SYGVNS. The CDR3 extends over 16 amino acids. J lost 0 bases, V lost 4 bases, and 5 bases had no gene match. The CDR3 reads CASSAGGLSSYNEQFF. CDR3 nucleotide sequence: TGTGCCAGCAGTGCAGGGGGCCTCAGCTCCTACAATGAGCAGTTCTTC.

J is TRBJ2-1 and V is TRBV20-1; a weak D match, TRBD2 (5 bases). V was trimmed by 6 bases and J by 5 bases, leaving 20 bases between them. The germline gives CDR1 DFQATT, CDR2 SNEGSKA (reference sequence). This CDR3 is built from 15 residues. In nucleotides, the CDR3 is TGCAGTGCCGACGCCCTCGGGGAAAATAACAATGAGCAGTTCTTC. This translates into CSADALGENNNEQFF.

CDR3: CASSSGTSGTGLYEQYF. The CDR3, as DNA: TGTGCCAGTAGTTCCGGGACTAGCGGGACAGGGCTCTACGAGCAGTACTTC. This sequence joins TRBV19 and TRBJ2-7; 13 bases align to TRBD2. The CDR3 runs 17 residues. Germline V CDR1 and CDR2: LNHDA, SQIVND (reference sequence). With 5 bases clipped from V and 3 bases from J, the junction kept 10 bases outside the gene matches.

The chain employs TRBV6-1 and TRBJ2-7, with D hard to call. The germline V gene has CDR1 MNHNS and CDR2 SASEGT. V was trimmed by 6 bases and J by 7 bases, leaving 16 bases between them. This CDR3 comprises 13 residues. CDR3 residues: CASSKTFTSEQYV. CDR3 DNA: TGTGCCAGCAGCAAGACGTTCACCTCGGAGCAGTACGTC.

V is TRBV19 and J is TRBJ1-6; the D gene is possibly TRBD1 (6 bases). The CDR3 runs to 15 residues. The germline V gene encodes CDR1 LNHDA and CDR2 SQIVND (reference sequence). DNA of the CDR3: TGTGCTAGAGACCGCCTGGGGGCTGAGAATTCACCCCTCCACTTT. Residues: CARDRLGAENSPLHF. The whole variable domain, remainder taken from reference TRBV19 and TRBJ1-6, is DGGITQSPKYLFRKEGQNVTLSCEQNLNHDAMYWYRQDPGQGLRLIYYSQIVNDFQKGDIAEGYSVSREKKESFPLTVTSAQKNPTAFYLCARDRLGAENSPLHFGNGTRLTVT.

There are a few counts of this clonotype. The chain combines TRBV25-1 with TRBJ1-1; 9 bases map to TRBD1. CDR1 and CDR2 from the germline V gene are MGHDK and SYGVNS. The CDR3 covers 13 residues. V lost 10 bases to trimming and J lost 1 base; unmatched junction nucleotides: 4. The CDR3 here is CATQGAGNTEAFF. The DNA for the CDR3 is TGTGCCACACAGGGGGCTGGGAACACTGAAGCTTTCTTT. Variable domain in full (rest from reference TRBV25-1 and TRBJ1-1): EADIYQTPRYLVIGTGKKITLECSQTMGHDKMYWYQQDPGMELHLIHYSYGVNSTEKGDLSSESTVSRIRTEHFPLTLESARPSHTSQYLCATQGAGNTEAFFGQGTRLTVV.

This clonotype showed up many times. This sequence joins TRBV5-1 and TRBJ2-5, with a weak D call TRBD1 (6 bases). The ends were cut back, 3 bases at V and 1 base at J, with 19 bases in the middle. CDR1 SGHRS and CDR2 YFSETQ come from the germline V gene. CDR3 length: 17 amino acids. In nucleotides, the CDR3 is TGCGCCAGCAGCTGGGGGCAGGGTAGGGTGACCCAAGAGACCCAGTACTTC. Its translation is CASSWGQGRVTQETQYF. Looking up the rest from reference TRBV5-1 and TRBJ2-5 gives the full variable domain: KAGVTQTPRYLIKTRGQQVTLSCSPISGHRSVSWYQQTPGQGLQFLFEYFSETQRNKGNFPGRFSGRQFSNSRSEMNVSTLELGDSALYLCASSWGQGRVTQETQYFGPGTRLLVL.

This clonotype occurred many times. A much larger clone is a single base away; this may be a read error. V usage is TRBV5-1 and J usage is TRBJ2-3, with D possibly called TRBD1 or TRBD2 (5 bases each). V was trimmed by 1 base and J by 10 bases, leaving 7 bases between them. This CDR3 is built from 11 residues. Germline V gene data show CDR1 as SGHRS and CDR2 as YFSETQ. CDR3: CASSLRGAQYF. The CDR3 bases are TGCGCCAGCAGCTTGCGAGGGGCGCAGTATTTT.

This clonotype was seen once. V and J are TRBV10-2 and TRBJ2-2; D might be TRBD2 (5 bases). Between the trimmed V and J ends, which lost 3 bases and 3 bases, there was a span of 8 bases. This CDR3 has 14 amino acids. Germline lookup yields CDR1 WSHSY and CDR2 SAAADI. DNA for the CDR3: TGCGCCAGCAGTGATTGGGGAGACACCGGGGAGCTGTTTTTT. Translated, it gives CASSDWGDTGELFF.

The CDR3 sequence: CSARGADSTDTQYF. DNA of the CDR3: TGCAGTGCTAGAGGAGCGGACAGCACAGATACGCAGTATTTT. The rearrangement joins TRBV20-1 to TRBJ2-3, with a tentative D call TRBD2 (5 bases). The CDR3 spans 14 residues. V lost 1 base and J lost 0, with 8 bases in between. Germline assignment: CDR1 DFQATT and CDR2 SNEGSKA (reference sequence).

This clonotype was recorded many times. V usage is TRBV5-1 and J usage is TRBJ1-4, with D maybe TRBD1 (6 bases). This CDR3 is 15 amino acids long. From germline, CDR1 is SGHRS and CDR2 YFSETQ. Trimming stripped 4 bases from V and 5 bases from J, with 15 bases between. In DNA form, the CDR3 reads TGCGCCAGCAGCACGGCGGGCCAGGGGAATGAAAAACTGTTTTTT. Protein: CASSTAGQGNEKLFF.

This clonotype was counted once. The V call is TRBV2, the J call TRBJ1-1; no definite D call. The CDR3 contains 14 residues. CDR1 and CDR2 from the germline V gene are SNHLY and FYNNEI. V shed 3 bases and J shed 1 base, with 9 bases lying between them. This CDR3 reads CASSDWERNTEAFF. The DNA for the CDR3 is TGTGCCAGCAGTGACTGGGAGAGGAACACTGAAGCTTTCTTT.

To note about this clonotype: This CDR3 is missing its conserved last phenylalanine or tryptophan, likely due to a read error. It is unclear where the CDR3 begins or ends on the DNA, so no DNA is shown, and the CDR3 is as TCRdb lists it. The chain is built from TRBV4-1 and TRBJ2-7; TRBD2, the table's D call, lacks a check against the DNA. CDR1 is MGHRA and CDR2 is YSYEKL in the germline V gene. The CDR3 spans 9 amino acids, including both terminal residues. The chain's CDR3 is CASSQGLAG.

By share, this clonotype counts as medium-sized. The V call is TRBV10-3, the J call TRBJ2-7, with a possible D match to TRBD1 (6 bases). CDR3 length: 12 residues. Germline CDR1 ENHRY, CDR2 SYGVKD. V was cut by 5 bases and J by 1 base, with 6 bases left in between. The CDR3 is CAISQGSYEQYF. The CDR3 bases are TGTGCCATCAGTCAGGGGTCCTACGAGCAGTACTTC.

This clonotype showed up many times. V is TRBV12-3 or TRBV12-4 and J is TRBJ2-5; D is uncertain. CDR3 size: 14 residues. Trimming stripped 0 bases from V and 4 bases from J, with 9 bases between. The CDR3 DNA reads TGTGCCAGCAGTTTAGCGGGTGGACGAGAGACCCAGTACTTC. This codes for CASSLAGGRETQYF.

In its sample, this clonotype was seen many times. This chain links TRBV18 with TRBJ2-5; 8 bases fit TRBD1. V dropped 6 bases and J dropped 2; count of bases not matched to a gene: 5. The germline V gene has CDR1 KGHSH and CDR2 LQKENI. This CDR3 has 14 amino acids. CDR3 bases: TGTGCCAGCTCCCTATGGACAGGGCAAGAGACCCAGTACTTC. It codes for CASSLWTGQETQYF.

J is TRBJ2-5 and V is TRBV19, with 9 bases aligning to TRBD1. V trimming: 6 bases; J trimming: 5 bases; junction bases outside the gene matches: 7. CDR1 and CDR2 (germline): LNHDA, SQIVND (reference sequence). The CDR3 is 14 residues long. This chain's CDR3 is CASRQQGAGETQYF. The DNA for the CDR3 is TGTGCCAGTAGACAACAGGGGGCTGGGGAGACCCAGTACTTC.

The rearrangement uses TRBV20-1 and TRBJ1-2; D is uncertain. The CDR3 consists of 12 residues. V shed 3 bases and J shed 4 bases, with 9 bases lying between them. Germline V CDR1 and CDR2: DFQATT, SNEGSKA (reference sequence). The DNA of the CDR3 is TGCAGTGCTAGTCGACCTACCTATGGCTACACCTTC. Protein: CSASRPTYGYTF.

The chain employs TRBV15 and TRBJ1-1; TRBD1 agrees at 7 bases. Losses at the gene ends were 3 bases for V and 4 bases for J; bases not matched to a gene: 5. The CDR3 runs to 14 residues. Germline V gene lookup returns CDR1 LNHNV and CDR2 YYDKDF (reference sequence). The CDR3 region is CATSSVGTVTEAFF. The CDR3 nucleotides read TGTGCCACCAGCAGCGTCGGGACAGTCACTGAAGCTTTCTTT. Using reference TRBV15 and TRBJ1-1 for the parts outside the CDR3, the full variable domain is DAMVIQNPRYQVTQFGKPVTLSCSQTLNHNVMYWYQQKSSQAPKLLFHYYDKDFNNEADTPDNFQSRRPNTSFCFLDIRSPGLGDTAMYLCATSSVGTVTEAFFGQGTRLTVV.

The rearrangement links TRBV12-3 or TRBV12-4 to TRBJ2-1; D is perhaps TRBD2 (7 bases). Trimming shortened V by 3 bases and J by 2 bases, and 14 bases separated the two germline ends. The CDR3 length is 16 residues. CDR3 nucleotides: TGTGCCAGCAGTTTCCTAGGGGGAGGGGCCTACAATGAGCAGTTCTTC. Residues: CASSFLGGGAYNEQFF.

This clonotype was seen more than once but under ten times. This chain joins TRBV24-1 and TRBJ1-3, with 8 bases matching TRBD1. This CDR3 spans 17 amino acids. Trimming at V came to 3 bases and at J to 3 bases, leaving 9 bases not matched to a gene. The germline V gene has CDR1 KGHDR and CDR2 SFDVKD. The CDR3 sequence: CATSDRPPGGLGNTIYF. For the CDR3, the DNA is TGTGCCACCAGTGATCGTCCTCCAGGGGGCCTTGGAAACACCATATATTTT.